The clone carrying this T cell receptor (beta chain) was seen many times. These data come from a study of blood T cell repertoires in COVID-19. Study in general: Acute and convalescent COVID-19 samples came from the United States, Italy and Spain. The analysed material was cDNA or gDNA that came from T cells, B-cell-depleted T cells, or PBMCs.

The CDR3 totals 15 residues. Germline CDR1 is PRHDT and CDR2 is FYEKMQ (reference sequence). V was clipped by 3 bases and J by 2 bases, with 8 bases between them. Original data processing: Amplification with reference gene primers provided the estimates of nucleated cell counts. This table comes from immunoSEQ multiplex PCR, and its TCRdb copy is limited to in-frame clones, with some not included. That table supplies the V and J calls and clone size; D and trimming were determined from the DNA. The repertoire includes about 210,000 clones, under 85% of them detected once, and about 7.8% sits in the top ten. Seattle-derived patients entered the study during active infection and were followed longitudinally.

The receptor was isolated from an elderly woman with COVID-19, enrolled during active disease. The V call is TRBV13, the J call TRBJ1-6, with D uncertain. The specimen sequenced was peripheral blood. CDR3 amino acids: CASSFKGAYNSPLHF. Written as DNA, the CDR3 is TGTGCCAGCAGCTTTAAGGGAGCCTATAATTCACCCCTCCACTTT.